A selection of T cell receptor beta chains follows, all from one sample in a study of shared clonotypes between healthy human individuals. TCRdb keeps only in-frame clones here, not all; method: immunoSEQ multiplex PCR. Counted here are 2 million to 2.5 million clones, around 93% occurring once; the ten biggest clones make up 0.37%. The sample consisted of naive CD4+ T cells from PBMCs. These receptors were obtained from a young man in good health. Some clones in this sample may be carry-over from other donors' samples. Each CDR3 is given without its conserved first and last residue.

v_call	cdr3_length	j_call	cdr3_aa
TRBV25-1	10	TRBJ1-1	ASRSTGSKAF
TRBV5-1	12	TRBJ1-1	ASSLVAMNTEAF
TRBV5-1	13	TRBJ2-1	ASSLWPGERNEQF
TRBV5-1	14	TRBJ2-7	ASSTGTGTGGIGQY
TRBV4-1	11	TRBJ2-7	ASRGLGSYEQY
TRBV30	14	TRBJ1-3	AWSRNSISSGNTIY
TRBV2	13	TRBJ2-1	ASTSSTGGLNEQF
TRBV29-1	13	TRBJ2-3	ATKTPGLATDTQY
TRBV29-1	11	TRBJ1-5	SVKQGGNQPQH
TRBV19	13	TRBJ2-7	ASSIRQGGTYEQY
TRBV15	14	TRBJ2-1	ATSRDPSGALGEQF
TRBV5-1	12	TRBJ2-3	ASTLPSGTDTQY
TRBV4-3	15	TRBJ2-1	ASSQDFRGDPRNEQF
TRBV9	12	TRBJ1-3	ASSARTGTNTIY